Listed here is a single T cell receptor (beta chain). Its antigen is still unknown. Base qualities are missing; no much larger clone stands one base away. Sequencing of the TRB variable region was done with the immunoSEQ hsTCRB v3.0 assay at survey level resolution. A depth of roughly 35,000-50,000 T-cell genomes per sample was targeted for TRB sequencing. An Illumina MiSeq with a v3 150-cycle kit was used to sequence the pooled TRB libraries. As for the authors' bioinformatics: Repertoire analysis was performed in R inside a reproducible Nextflow workflow that covered QC, data transformation and analysis. LymphoSeq2, an R package for AIRR-Seq data exploration, was used to implement custom analyses. After excluding a handful of samples that yielded fewer than 5000 total TRB sequences, some 180 HIV repertoires remained for analysis. Among the 170 to 200 retained HIV repertoires, some 60 were collected before ART initiation and roughly 130 after ART initiation. Repertoires were downsampled to 5000 TRB nucleotide sequences, with summary statistics averaged over 100 downsampling iterations. Only TRB sequences with CDR3 regions of at least seven amino acids were retained for analysis. Two measures captured diversity: a Shannon entropy-derived clonality score and the Gini coefficient. In the repertoire networks, any two of the top 5000 CDR3 amino acid sequences were connected whenever the two sequences differed by an edit distance of one. GLIPH2 predicted antigen specificity groups and MHC restriction for TRB CDR3 amino acid sequences. To flag known CMV, EBV, HIV or tissue antigen associations, CDR3 amino acid sequences were matched against VDJdb and McPAS-TCR. Pre-ART, post-ART and control groups were compared with Wilcoxon signed-rank tests and Holm-Bonferroni correction. TCRdb holds this immuneACCESS table with in-frame rearrangements only. Some clones are missing; in checked studies, unresolved V genes explain under half, and the rest has no known cause. V, J and clone size are those of that table, while D and trimming were read from the DNA. The sample table lists about 14,000 clones, 75% to 85% of them with a count of one. In total, the top ten clones hold about 27% of the sample.

Participants were included only if at least one PBMC sample before ART initiation and at least two post-ART samples were available. All participants with HIV were treated in the United States of America. Before DNA extraction, cryopreserved samples containing roughly 0.85-11 million PBMC were thawed and washed. At the time of the earliest PBMC sample, participants with HIV were aged between about 20 and 60 years. PBMC samples were contributed by each participant from 1-4 timepoints before ART initiation and 2-8 timepoints after ART initiation, with a median of 7 samples. Serial HIV viral load, CD4+ T-cell count, ART history and demographic data were obtained for every participant. Genomic DNA was extracted from unsorted PBMC with a Qiagen kit on a QIAcube, processed in batches of 12 samples. The data derive from a study of long-term antiretroviral therapy in people with HIV (dated 2022 in TCRdb). General notes on the study: The earliest samples were collected roughly a decade before the 2015 WHO recommendation for immediate ART, at a time when ART was usually postponed until CD4 counts fell. About 35% of the 30 participants with HIV were female. A total of some 210 cryopreserved PBMC samples were contributed to the cohort by 30 adults with confirmed HIV infection, with samples collected serially over a mean of roughly six years (range 1-12). A retrospective serial study tested whether ART initiation and durable HIV suppression were associated with changes in peripheral blood TRB repertoire composition and diversity. Test extractions of a monoclonal T-cell line alongside about 35 polyclonal samples showed no cross-contamination during QIAcube processing. Study-wide findings and limitations: No data were available on ART adherence, viral resistance or therapy changes, limiting inferences about post-ART repertoire changes. Samples dated from about 2003 to 2018, and the ART regimens used may be less effective than current ones. Because cell numbers in pre-ART samples were limited, unsorted PBMC were profiled instead of sorted CD4+ and CD8+ T cells. Since PBMC availability was limited, sequencing covered only the TCR beta chain, with no alpha chain pairing. Expanded TRB clones identified before ART initiation dominated the repertoire at all time points, although this dominance fluctuated and declined in many PLHIV after ART. CDR3 length ranges in HIV repertoires were narrower than in controls, and network structure suggested an antigen-experienced repertoire with only a slight naive shift after ART. Starting ART was linked to a significant rise in TRB diversity, yet even after long-term ART the diversity remained significantly lower than in transplant donor controls.

Sequenced here: unsorted PBMCs, sampled 3.1 years after starting antiretroviral therapy. This clonotype originated in a man aged 35 to 55 with HIV.

The sequence in DNA is TGTGCCAGCAGTCCAGTGGCAGGGGCCTTCAATGAGCAGTTCTTC. The resulting protein is CASSPVAGAFNEQFF. The V and J genes are TRBV27 and TRBJ2-1; the D region possibly corresponds to TRBD1 (6 bases align). V is pared back by 5 bases and J by 6 bases, with 17 bases lying between the germline termini. CDR3 length: 15 amino acids, cysteine to phenylalanine. The kept DNA is CDR3 alone, 45 bases in frame from the first base. As encoded in the germline V gene (reference sequence), CDR1 is MNHEY while CDR2 is SMNVEV.